These 21 T cell receptor beta chains share one sample of origin, sequenced in a study of cytomegalovirus exposure and HLA in healthy donors (dated by TCRdb to 2016 to 2017). Library generation was performed with the immunoSEQ multiplex PCR assay. For the multiplex PCR, a mixture combining 60 forward primers for TCR Vbeta segments and 13 reverse primers for TCR Jbeta segments was used. What TCRdb holds here is the immuneACCESS table cut down to in-frame rearrangements. Part of the clones is not present; checked against another copy, under half of the missing clones reflect an unresolved V gene, and the others are unexplained. Counted in this sample were roughly 200,000 clones; 70% to 80% of them appeared once. The ten biggest clones cover around 1.9% of the sample. What was sequenced was PBMCs. The receptors were gathered from a man aged 25 to 40 in good health and CMV-seronegative.

The DNA for the CDR3 is TGTGCCAGCTCACTAGACCCGAGGAGCTCTGGAAACACCATATATTTT. Protein product: CASSLDPRSSGNTIYF. The V and J genes are TRBV18 and TRBJ1-3, with no clear D. The CDR3 consists of 16 residues. The germline V gene has CDR1 KGHSH and CDR2 LQKENI. Deletions cut 4 bases from V and 0 bases from J, with 13 bases between.

The V and J genes are TRBV4-1 and TRBJ2-3, with 7 bases aligning to TRBD2. The CDR3 has 18 residues. Losses at the gene ends were 4 bases for V and 1 base for J; bases not matched to a gene: 14. The V gene's germline CDR1 is MGHRA and CDR2 YSYEKL. CDR3 sequence: CASSLTMGGERGTDTQYF. CDR3 nucleotide sequence: TGCGCCAGCAGCCTAACCATGGGGGGGGAGCGAGGCACAGATACGCAGTATTTT.

This chain uses TRBV27 with TRBJ2-7; D uncertain. CDR1 MNHEY and CDR2 SMNVEV come from the germline V gene (reference sequence). The CDR3 totals 12 residues. With 4 bases removed from V and 3 bases from J, the gap between germline ends came to 7 bases. This CDR3 reads CASSSRGYEQYF. The CDR3 bases are TGTGCCAGCAGTTCCCGCGGCTACGAGCAGTACTTC.

CDR3 in DNA: TGTGCCAGCAGCTTAGAGACAGTCTACGAGCAGTACTTC. Protein: CASSLETVYEQYF. This rearrangement joins TRBV7-6 to TRBJ2-7; D may be TRBD1 (5 bases). V was trimmed by 1 base and J by 3 bases, leaving 7 bases between them. Germline CDR1 reads SGHVS; CDR2 reads FNYEAQ. The CDR3 totals 13 residues.

The chain recombines TRBV29-1 with TRBJ2-7; TRBD2 is a possible D gene (7 bases). The CDR3 sequence is 12 residues long. In germline, CDR1 is SQVTM, CDR2 ANQGSEA. Trimming removed 5 bases at V and 5 bases at J, with 13 bases between. Written as DNA, the CDR3 is TGCAGCGTTTCCACGGGGGGCCACGAGCAGTACTTC. This codes for CSVSTGGHEQYF.

The gene calls are TRBV7-2 and TRBJ2-1; 9 bases line up with TRBD2. This CDR3 region has 15 residues. V trimming: 3 bases; J trimming: 6 bases; junction bases outside the gene matches: 6. CDR1 and CDR2 (germline): SGHTA, FQGNSA. The CDR3 protein is CASSLGLAPVNEQFF. CDR3 DNA: TGTGCCAGCAGCTTGGGACTAGCTCCAGTCAATGAGCAGTTCTTC.

The rearrangement joins TRBV5-1 to TRBJ1-2; the D gene is possibly TRBD1 (6 bases). Germline V CDR1 and CDR2: SGHRS, YFSETQ. CDR3 length: 14 amino acids. Trimming cost V 0 bases and J 7 bases, with 13 bases left between them. In DNA, the CDR3 is TGCGCCAGCAGCTTGGCCGGGGGGGCGTTTGGCTACACCTTC. Protein: CASSLAGGAFGYTF.

J is TRBJ2-3 and V is TRBV28, with TRBD1 matching over 9 bases. CDR1 and CDR2 (germline): MDHEN, SYDVKM. Trimming took 6 bases from V and 0 from J; bases not matched to a gene: 13. CDR3 length equals 18 residues. The CDR3 DNA sequence: TGTGCCAGCAGCAGCCCGGGACAGGGATTTTCTAGCACAGATACGCAGTATTTT. Its translation is CASSSPGQGFSSTDTQYF.

V usage is TRBV6-5 and J usage is TRBJ1-1, with D tentatively TRBD1 (6 bases). Trimming cost V 6 bases and J 4 bases, with 18 bases left between them. CDR3 length: 15 amino acids. Looked up from germline, CDR1 is MNHEY and CDR2 is SVGAGI. Written as DNA, the CDR3 is TGTGCCAGCAGCCTAATACAGGGCGGTACCACTGAAGCTTTCTTT. Amino acids: CASSLIQGGTTEAFF.

This clone has only a few counts. CDR3 DNA: TGTGCCAGCAGCGTGGACAGGGCATCGAACATTCAGTACTTC. The encoded protein is CASSVDRASNIQYF. The chain links TRBV5-4 to TRBJ2-4; TRBD1 agrees at 8 bases. The CDR3 length is 14 residues. The germline V gene encodes CDR1 SGHNT and CDR2 YYREEE (reference sequence). V lost 4 bases, J lost 7 bases, and 7 bases stayed unmatched.

The V gene is TRBV27, the J gene TRBJ1-4, with TRBD1 matching 9 bases. Looked up from germline, CDR1 is MNHEY and CDR2 is SMNVEV (reference sequence). The CDR3 contains 14 residues. The ends lost 5 bases at V and 7 bases at J; junction bases unmatched: 5. The CDR3 region has the DNA TGTGCCAGCAGTCTGACAGGGGGACGTGAAAAACTGTTTTTT. This gives the protein CASSLTGGREKLFF.

The chain couples TRBV28 to TRBJ2-1; the D is unclear. Germline V gives CDR1 MDHEN, CDR2 SYDVKM. There are 15 residues in the CDR3. Trimming removed 6 bases from V and 6 bases from J, with 18 bases in between. The CDR3 spells CASSPRLTPFNEQFF. CDR3 sequence (DNA): TGTGCCAGCAGCCCCCGACTGACGCCATTCAATGAGCAGTTCTTC.

This clone appeared a single time. The V gene is TRBV9, the J gene TRBJ1-4; D gene unclear. The CDR3 covers 17 residues. V was trimmed by 3 bases and J by 0 bases, leaving 15 bases between them. The germline V gene has CDR1 SGDLS and CDR2 YYNGEE. Here the CDR3 reads CASSGEPVQSTNEKLFF. The CDR3, as DNA: TGTGCCAGCAGCGGTGAGCCTGTACAGTCAACTAATGAAAAACTGTTTTTT.

The CDR3 coding sequence is TGTGCCAGTAGTATCCTGGGACAGTGGATGGATTCACCCCTCCACTTT. Its translation is CASSILGQWMDSPLHF. The rearrangement links TRBV19 to TRBJ1-6; 7 bases are shared with TRBD1. V was clipped by 3 bases and J by 8 bases; unmatched bases: 10. CDR3 length: 16 amino acids. CDR1 and CDR2 (germline): LNHDA, SQIVND (reference sequence). Full variable domain (outside the CDR3, taken from reference TRBV19 and TRBJ1-6): DGGITQSPKYLFRKEGQNVTLSCEQNLNHDAMYWYRQDPGQGLRLIYYSQIVNDFQKGDIAEGYSVSREKKESFPLTVTSAQKNPTAFYLCASSILGQWMDSPLHFGNGTRLTVT.

This clone was seen once. The rearrangement uses TRBV25-1 and TRBJ2-3; D is uncertain. V was trimmed by 4 bases and J by 5 bases, leaving 16 bases between them. The CDR3 totals 15 residues. The germline V gene encodes CDR1 MGHDK and CDR2 SYGVNS. CDR3: CASSGRSARIDTQYF. DNA for the CDR3: TGTGCCAGCAGTGGCCGCTCCGCGAGAATAGATACGCAGTATTTT.

This clone was picked up one time. V is TRBV6-1 and J is TRBJ2-3; the match to TRBD2 covers 14 bases. Germline assignment: CDR1 MNHNS and CDR2 SASEGT. J gave up 0 bases and V 4 bases, and 6 bases lay outside the gene matches. This CDR3 is built from 18 residues. CDR3 sequence (DNA): TGTGCCAGCAGTGGTCTGGGACTAGCGGGAGTTAGCACAGATACGCAGTATTTT. Translation gives CASSGLGLAGVSTDTQYF.

This chain links TRBV6-1 with TRBJ1-1; D remains unclear. The V end lost 6 bases, the J end lost 0 bases, and 11 bases lay between the germline ends. The CDR3 sequence is 14 residues long. Per germline, CDR1 MNHNS and CDR2 SASEGT. CDR3 nucleotide sequence: TGTGCCAGCAGAAAAGACATTATGAACACTGAAGCTTTCTTT. Its protein product is CASRKDIMNTEAFF.

V is TRBV15 and J is TRBJ2-7; 8 bases agree with TRBD1. Germline values: CDR1 LNHNV, CDR2 YYDKDF (reference sequence). The CDR3 is 15 residues long. The V and J ends lost 1 base and 1 base, in that order; junction bases with no gene match: 3. CDR3 loop: CATSRAGQGSYEQYF. The CDR3 bases are TGTGCCACCAGCAGAGCCGGACAGGGATCCTACGAGCAGTACTTC.

The genes are TRBV10-3 and TRBJ2-1, with D perhaps TRBD2 (6 bases). The V end was cut by 8 bases, the J end by 7 bases, with 15 bases between. Germline CDR1 is ENHRY and CDR2 is SYGVKD. The CDR3 covers 13 residues. CDR3 loop: CAIATGTPNEQFF. The CDR3 nucleotides read TGTGCCATCGCCACCGGGACTCCTAATGAGCAGTTCTTC.

The gene calls are TRBV9 and TRBJ2-1; D may be TRBD2 (5 bases). The CDR3 runs 18 residues. V was trimmed by 0 bases and J by 1 base, leaving 17 bases between them. Germline V gene sequence: CDR1 SGDLS, CDR2 YYNGEE. In nucleotides, the CDR3 is TGTGCCAGCAGCGTAGGAGGTTCCGGGATTAATTCCTACAATGAGCAGTTCTTC. This encodes CASSVGGSGINSYNEQFF.

The chain couples TRBV7-9 to TRBJ2-3; TRBD2 aligns across 8 bases. Unmatched junction bases numbered 5, after V lost 1 base and J lost 2 bases. CDR3 length: 16 amino acids. CDR1 is SEHNR and CDR2 is FQNEAQ in the germline V gene (reference sequence). The CDR3 region is CASSLDIAGTTDTQYF. Written as DNA, the CDR3 is TGTGCCAGCAGCTTAGATATAGCGGGGACCACAGATACGCAGTATTTT.